A selection of T cell receptor beta chains follows, all from one sample in a study of T cell changes during pregnancy in multiple sclerosis. Generated by immunoSEQ multiplex PCR, the TCRdb table keeps only in-frame clones and is missing some. The data show just over 40,000 clones, over 70% seen once. Sequencing used peripheral blood, obtained in the first trimester of pregnancy. The source of these receptors is a female donor in good health, enrolled as a control in a pregnancy study. Both conserved end residues are part of each CDR3. The order of the fields is V gene, D gene, clone size, J gene, CDR3 DNA, CDR3 protein. A D gene is named only where the DNA matches it firmly. Clone sizes are given selectively: once, few, many, or a class where the clone is expanded.

>TRBV25-1|NA|NA|TRBJ1-6
TGTGCCAGCAGTGAGACTAACAGGGTGGGATCACCCCTCCACTTT
CASSETNRVGSPLHF
>TRBV6-6|NA|once|TRBJ1-1
TGTGCCAGCAGTCACAGGACAGACAACACTGAAGCTTTCTTT
CASSHRTDNTEAFF
>TRBV10-3|TRBD1|NA|TRBJ1-1
TGTGCCATCAGTGCCGCGACAGGGAGGAACACTGAAGCTTTCTTT
CAISAATGRNTEAFF
>TRBV12-5|NA|NA|TRBJ1-3
TGTGCTAGTGGTCCACGGACAGCGTCGGGTGGAAACACCATATATTTT
CASGPRTASGGNTIYF
>TRBV6-5|TRBD1|few|TRBJ2-7
TGTGCCAGCAGTTACCACGGGACAGGAGGCGAGCAGTACTTC
CASSYHGTGGEQYF
>TRBV11-2|TRBD2|NA|TRBJ2-3
TGTGCCAGCAGCATGTGGACTAGCAACACAGATACGCAGTATTTT
CASSMWTSNTDTQYF
>TRBV29-1|TRBD2|NA|TRBJ2-1
TGCAGCGTTGTGCTTGAGGCGGGAGGGCCCGATGAGCAGTTCTTC
CSVVLEAGGPDEQFF
>TRBV5-4|NA|NA|TRBJ2-7
TGTGCCAGCAGCCTCCGGACTCCTCAGGGGGAGCAGTACTTC
CASSLRTPQGEQYF
>TRBV7-3|TRBD2|NA|TRBJ2-1
TGTGCCAGCAGCTTACAACCAGCGGGAAGCTCCTACAATGAGCAGTTCTTC
CASSLQPAGSSYNEQFF
>TRBV27|NA|few|TRBJ1-2
TGTGCCAGCAGTTTACGACAGCACTATGGCTACACCTTC
CASSLRQHYGYTF
>TRBV27|NA|NA|TRBJ2-6
TGTGCCAGTTCTCCTGGGGCCAACGTCCTGACTTTC
CASSPGANVLTF
>TRBV5-1|NA|NA|TRBJ2-7
TGCGCCAGCAGCTCGGGGCAGGGGCCCTCCTACGAGCAGTACTTC
CASSSGQGPSYEQYF
>TRBV4-2|TRBD1|NA|TRBJ2-6
TGTGCCAGCAGCCCCGACAGGGACGGGGCCAACGTCCTGACTTTC
CASSPDRDGANVLTF
>TRBV2|TRBD1|NA|TRBJ2-2
TGTGCCAGCACCGAAGCAGGGGGCGGGGAGCTGTTTTTT
CASTEAGGGELFF
>TRBV2|TRBD1|NA|TRBJ1-5
TGTGCCAGCAAGGATTTGCGGGACAGGGCGCCCAATCAGCCCCAGCATTTT
CASKDLRDRAPNQPQHF
>TRBV28|TRBD2|NA|TRBJ2-4
TGTGCCAGCAGTTGGGCGGGGGAGGGCCGCCTCCCTAAATTC
CASSWAGEGRLPKF
>TRBV19|TRBD1|NA|TRBJ1-1
TGTGCCAGTAGGGGACAGTTCAACACTGAAGCTTTCTTT
CASRGQFNTEAFF